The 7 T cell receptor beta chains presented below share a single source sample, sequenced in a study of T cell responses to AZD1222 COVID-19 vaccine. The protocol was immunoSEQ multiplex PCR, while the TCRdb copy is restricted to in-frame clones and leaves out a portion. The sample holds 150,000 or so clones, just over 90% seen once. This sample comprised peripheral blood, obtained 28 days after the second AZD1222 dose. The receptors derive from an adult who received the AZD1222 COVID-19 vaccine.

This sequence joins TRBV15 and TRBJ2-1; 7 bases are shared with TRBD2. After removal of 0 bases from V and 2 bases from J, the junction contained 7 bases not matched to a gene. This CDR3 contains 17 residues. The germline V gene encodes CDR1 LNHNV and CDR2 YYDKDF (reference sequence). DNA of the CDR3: TGTGCCACCAGCAGAGATTTAGCGGGTACAGCCTACAATGAGCAGTTCTTC. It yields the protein CATSRDLAGTAYNEQFF.

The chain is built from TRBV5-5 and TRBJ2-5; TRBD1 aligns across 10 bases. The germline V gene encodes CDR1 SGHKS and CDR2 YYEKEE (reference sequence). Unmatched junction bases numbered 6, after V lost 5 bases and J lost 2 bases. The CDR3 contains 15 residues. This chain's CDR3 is CASRYRDRGQETQYF. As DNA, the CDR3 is TGTGCCAGCAGGTACCGGGACAGGGGACAAGAGACCCAGTACTTC.

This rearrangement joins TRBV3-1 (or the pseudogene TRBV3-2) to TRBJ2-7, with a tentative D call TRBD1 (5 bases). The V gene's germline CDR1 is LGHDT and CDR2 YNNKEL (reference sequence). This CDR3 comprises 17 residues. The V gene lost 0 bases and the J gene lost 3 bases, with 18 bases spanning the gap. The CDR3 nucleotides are TGTGCCAGCAGCCAAGATTATGGGTCACAGGAGCACTACGAGCAGTACTTC. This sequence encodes CASSQDYGSQEHYEQYF.

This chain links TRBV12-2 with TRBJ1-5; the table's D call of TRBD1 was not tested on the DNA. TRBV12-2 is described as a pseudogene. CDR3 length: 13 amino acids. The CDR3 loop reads CAVRRDSNQPQHF. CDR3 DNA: TGTGCAGTCAGGCGCGATAGCAATCAGCCCCAGCATTTT.

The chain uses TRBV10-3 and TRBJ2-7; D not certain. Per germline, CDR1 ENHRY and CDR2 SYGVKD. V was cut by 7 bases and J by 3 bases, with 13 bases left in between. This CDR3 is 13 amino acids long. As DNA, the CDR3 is TGTGCCATCAAAGGGTCATCGAGCTACGAGCAGTACTTC. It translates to CAIKGSSSYEQYF.

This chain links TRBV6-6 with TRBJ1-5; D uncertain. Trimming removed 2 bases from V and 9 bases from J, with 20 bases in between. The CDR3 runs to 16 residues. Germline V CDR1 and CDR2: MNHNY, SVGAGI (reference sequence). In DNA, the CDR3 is TGTGCCAGCAGTTACCCGGCGAATTTGGGCTTACGGCCCCAGCATTTT. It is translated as CASSYPANLGLRPQHF.

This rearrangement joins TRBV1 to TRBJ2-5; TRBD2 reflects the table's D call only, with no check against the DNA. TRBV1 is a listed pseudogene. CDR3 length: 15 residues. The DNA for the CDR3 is TGCACCAGCACCTCCAGGACTAGCGGGATGGAGACCCAGTACTTC. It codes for CTSTSRTSGMETQYF.